The entry below describes one T cell receptor (beta chain). No cognate antigen has been identified for it. It has no much larger one-base neighbor in the sample; base qualities were not kept. The entry originates in a study of OX40 agonist ivuxolimab in advanced cancers. A note on the overall study: Ivuxolimab was an agonistic, fully human IgG2 monoclonal antibody directed against OX40 (CD134), a costimulatory receptor. Intravenous ivuxolimab was administered to patients every 2 weeks at six dose levels: 0.01, 0.1, 0.3, 1.5, 3 and 10 mg/kg. Among the 52 dose-escalation patients, approximately 20 had hepatocellular carcinoma, approximately 15 melanoma, 9 renal cell carcinoma and 9 head and neck cancer. A male proportion of 82.7% and a mean age of around 60 years, ranging from roughly 20 to 80, were recorded for the dose-escalation cohort. Patients were allowed to have had prior anti-PD-1, anti-PD-L1 or anti-CTLA-4 therapy, and around two fifths of the dose-escalation patients had been treated with checkpoint inhibitors. Partial responses occurred in three dose-escalation patients, of whom one had hepatocellular carcinoma and two had cutaneous melanoma. The purpose of peripheral TCRbeta sequencing was to test whether ivuxolimab changed TCR sequence diversity and led to clonal T-cell expansion. The paper describes the monotherapy dose-escalation part (N ≈ 51 patients) of the phase I trial of ivuxolimab.

CDR1 is given as SGDLS and CDR2 as YYNGEE, both from the germline V gene. The CDR3 starts with the cysteine, ends with the phenylalanine, and has 15 residues. Just the 45-base CDR3 DNA is kept, in frame starting at base 1. V loses 4 bases at its end and J loses 6 bases; junction bases beyond the gene matches: 4. The trial excluded patients who had a history of autoimmune disease or were on systemic immunosuppression. Peripheral blood for TCR sequencing was drawn from every dose cohort at baseline, at cycle 4 day 1 and at cycle 7 day 1. The samples were taken from a phase I, first-in-human, multicenter, open-label dose-escalation trial of ivuxolimab. Adults with locally advanced or metastatic head and neck squamous cell, hepatocellular, melanoma or renal cell carcinoma were enrolled in the trial. CD4+ and CD8+ T cells were sorted separately from peripheral blood before TCR sequencing. Paper-wide results and their limitations: Clonal expansion of both CD4+ and CD8+ blood T cells was observed from baseline to week 6 at doses 0.1 to 3.0 mg/kg. In the 0.1-3.0 mg/kg groups, partial responders were among the patients with the lowest normalized peripheral clonal expansion, particularly in CD8+ T cells. After ivuxolimab, expanded clones were on average more numerous among CD8+ T cells than among CD4+ T cells. Low levels of normalized T-cell clonal expansion were also seen in some nonresponding patients. Which antigens the clonally expanded peripheral T cells were specific for was not determined.

To sequence the TCRbeta CDR3 region, genomic DNA was isolated from the sorted cells. The immunoSEQ Assay was used for sequencing of TCRbeta CDR3 regions. The table comes from immuneACCESS by way of TCRdb, which keeps in-frame sequences with V and J called. Part of the clones is missing from these tables; in studies checked, under half for an unresolved V gene and the rest for unknown reasons. The sample table holds 60,000 to 75,000 clones, of which 75% to 90% were seen once. Approximately 1.2% of the sample goes to the ten largest clones. This receptor was taken from an adult with an advanced solid tumor such as melanoma, head and neck, liver or kidney cancer. The chain is made from TRBV9 and TRBJ2-1, and 13 bases in between align with TRBD2. The specimen was CD4+ or CD8+ T cells sorted from blood, collected in a trial of the OX40 agonist ivuxolimab. For the CDR3, the sequence is CASSSGLAGVNEQFF. The base sequence is TGTGCCAGCAGCTCCGGACTAGCGGGGGTCAATGAGCAGTTCTTC.